This T cell receptor (beta chain) came from a study of blood T cell repertoires in COVID-19. Study at large: The United States, Italy and Spain supplied acute and convalescent COVID-19 samples.

CDR1 SEHNR and CDR2 FQNEAQ come from the germline V gene (reference sequence). After removal of 7 bases from V and 3 bases from J, the junction contained 12 bases not matched to a gene. This CDR3 region has 17 residues. Allocation to cohorts depended on clinical history reported by the participants. This table comes from immunoSEQ multiplex PCR, and its TCRdb copy is limited to in-frame clones, with some not included. The top ten clones hold less than 5% of a sample with a few hundred thousand clones, 80% to 90% of them seen once. This receptor was identified in a woman between 40 and 50 years old with acute COVID-19. V usage is TRBV7-9 and J usage is TRBJ2-2, with 9 bases matching TRBD1. Sequencing input: PBMCs or T cells enriched from blood (not recorded which). This CDR3 reads CASIPEGTGSYTGELFF. The CDR3 DNA sequence: TGTGCCAGCATCCCAGAAGGGACAGGGTCTTACACCGGGGAGCTGTTTTTT. Full variable domain (remainder filled in from reference TRBV7-9 and TRBJ2-2): DTGVSQNPRHKITKRGQNVTFRCDPISEHNRLYWYRQTLGQGPEFLTYFQNEAQLEKSRLLSDRFSAERPKGSFSTLEIQRTEQGDSAMYLCASIPEGTGSYTGELFFGEGSRLTVL.